This T cell receptor beta chain was identified during a study of blood T cell repertoires in COVID-19. The V gene's germline CDR1 is MGHRA and CDR2 YSYEKL. The V end lost 2 bases, the J end lost 4 bases, and 19 bases lay between the germline ends. The CDR3 has 17 amino acids. Only in-frame clones appear in the TCRdb table, and some are missing; sequencing was by immunoSEQ multiplex PCR. The sample yields more than 200,000 clones, approximately 82% seen once. The sample consisted of peripheral blood. The chain carries TRBV4-1 and TRBJ2-3, with D possibly matching TRBD1 (5 bases). The receptor comes from a woman in her 70s with active or convalescent COVID-19. The CDR3 sequence: CASSQRGHPEGADTQYF. In nucleotides, the CDR3 is TGCGCCAGCAGCCAAAGAGGACACCCCGAAGGTGCAGATACGCAGTATTTT.